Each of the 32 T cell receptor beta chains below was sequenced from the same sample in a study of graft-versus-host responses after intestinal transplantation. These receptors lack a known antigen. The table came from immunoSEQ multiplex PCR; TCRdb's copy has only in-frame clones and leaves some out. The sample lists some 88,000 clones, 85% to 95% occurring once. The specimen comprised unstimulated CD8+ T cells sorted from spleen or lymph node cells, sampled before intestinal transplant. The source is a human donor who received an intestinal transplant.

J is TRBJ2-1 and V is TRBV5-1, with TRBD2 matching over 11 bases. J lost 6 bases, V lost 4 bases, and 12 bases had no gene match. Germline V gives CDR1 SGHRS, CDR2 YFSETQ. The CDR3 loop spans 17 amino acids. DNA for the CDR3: TGCGCCAGCAGCGAAGGGACTAGCGGCCTGGTGGGCAATGAGCAGTTCTTC. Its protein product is CASSEGTSGLVGNEQFF.

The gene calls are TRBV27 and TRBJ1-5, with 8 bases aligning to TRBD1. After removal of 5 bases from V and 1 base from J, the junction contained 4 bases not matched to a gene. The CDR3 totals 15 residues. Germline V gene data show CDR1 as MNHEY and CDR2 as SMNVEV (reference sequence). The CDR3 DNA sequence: TGTGCCAGCAGTGTCGACAGGGGAAGCAATCAGCCCCAGCATTTT. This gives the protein CASSVDRGSNQPQHF.

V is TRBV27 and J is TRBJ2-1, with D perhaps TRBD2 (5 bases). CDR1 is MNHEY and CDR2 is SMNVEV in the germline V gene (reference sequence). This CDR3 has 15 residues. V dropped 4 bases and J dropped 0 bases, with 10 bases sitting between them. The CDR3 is CASSSGLFSYNEQFF. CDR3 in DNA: TGTGCCAGCAGTTCCGGACTCTTCTCCTACAATGAGCAGTTCTTC.

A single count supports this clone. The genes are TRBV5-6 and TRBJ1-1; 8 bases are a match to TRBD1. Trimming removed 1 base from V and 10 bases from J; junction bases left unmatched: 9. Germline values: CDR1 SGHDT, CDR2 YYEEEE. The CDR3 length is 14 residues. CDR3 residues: CASSLPGGPSGAFF. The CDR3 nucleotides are TGTGCCAGCAGCTTGCCAGGGGGCCCCAGTGGAGCTTTCTTT.

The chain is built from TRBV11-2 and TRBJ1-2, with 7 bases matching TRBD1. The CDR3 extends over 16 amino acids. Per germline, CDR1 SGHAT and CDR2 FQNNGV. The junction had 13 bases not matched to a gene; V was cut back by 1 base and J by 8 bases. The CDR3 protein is CASSLGAGTVLRGYTF. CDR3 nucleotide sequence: TGTGCCAGCAGCTTAGGGGCCGGGACAGTTCTGAGGGGCTACACCTTC.

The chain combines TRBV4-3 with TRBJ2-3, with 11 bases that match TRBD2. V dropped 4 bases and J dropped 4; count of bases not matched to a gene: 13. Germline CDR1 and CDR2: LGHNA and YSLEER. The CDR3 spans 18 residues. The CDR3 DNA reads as TGCGCCAGCAGCCCAAATAGACTAGCGGGGTATCGGGCAGATACGCAGTATTTT. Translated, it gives CASSPNRLAGYRADTQYF.

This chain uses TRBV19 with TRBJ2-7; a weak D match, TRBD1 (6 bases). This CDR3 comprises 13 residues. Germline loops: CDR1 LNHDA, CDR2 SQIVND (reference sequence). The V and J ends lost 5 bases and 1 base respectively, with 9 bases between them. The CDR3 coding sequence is TGTGCCAGTAGTTCGACAGGTTCCTACGAGCAGTACTTC. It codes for CASSSTGSYEQYF.

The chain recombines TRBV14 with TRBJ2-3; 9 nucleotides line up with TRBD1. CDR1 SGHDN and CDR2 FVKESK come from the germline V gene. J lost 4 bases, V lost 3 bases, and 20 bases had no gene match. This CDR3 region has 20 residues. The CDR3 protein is CASSHRSPAGTGRFADTQYF. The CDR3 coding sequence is TGTGCCAGCAGCCACCGATCCCCCGCCGGGACAGGGAGGTTTGCAGATACGCAGTATTTT.

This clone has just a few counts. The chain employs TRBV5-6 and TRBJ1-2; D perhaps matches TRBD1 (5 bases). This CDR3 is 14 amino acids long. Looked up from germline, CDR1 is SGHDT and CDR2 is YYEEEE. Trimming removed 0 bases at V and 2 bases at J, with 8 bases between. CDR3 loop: CASSLVGVNYGYTF. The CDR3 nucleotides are TGTGCCAGCAGCTTGGTAGGGGTCAACTATGGCTACACCTTC.

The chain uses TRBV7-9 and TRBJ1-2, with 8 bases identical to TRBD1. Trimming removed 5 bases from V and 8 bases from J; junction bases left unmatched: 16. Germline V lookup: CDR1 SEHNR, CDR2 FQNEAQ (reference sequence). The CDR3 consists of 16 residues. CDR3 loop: CASSTSTDRGGWGYTF. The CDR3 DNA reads TGTGCCAGCAGCACTTCAACCGACAGGGGAGGGTGGGGCTACACCTTC.

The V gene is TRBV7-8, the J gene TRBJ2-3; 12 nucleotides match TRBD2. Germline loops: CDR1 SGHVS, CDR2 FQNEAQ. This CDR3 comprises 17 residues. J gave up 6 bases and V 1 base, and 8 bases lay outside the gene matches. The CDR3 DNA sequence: TGTGCCAGCAGCTTAGGGGCTAGCGGGGGGGCGTGGGATACGCAGTATTTT. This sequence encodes CASSLGASGGAWDTQYF.

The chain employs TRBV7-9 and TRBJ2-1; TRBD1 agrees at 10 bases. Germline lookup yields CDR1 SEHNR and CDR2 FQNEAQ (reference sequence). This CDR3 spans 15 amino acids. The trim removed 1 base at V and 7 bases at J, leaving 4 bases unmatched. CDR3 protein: CASSLGTGGDNEQFF. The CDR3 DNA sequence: TGTGCCAGCAGCTTAGGGACAGGGGGGGATAATGAGCAGTTCTTC.

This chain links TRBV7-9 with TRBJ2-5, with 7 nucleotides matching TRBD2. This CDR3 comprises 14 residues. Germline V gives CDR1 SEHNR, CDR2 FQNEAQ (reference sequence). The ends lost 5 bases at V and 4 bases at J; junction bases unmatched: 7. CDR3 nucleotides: TGTGCCAGCAGCCGACCGACTAGCCGAGAGACCCAGTACTTC. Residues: CASSRPTSRETQYF. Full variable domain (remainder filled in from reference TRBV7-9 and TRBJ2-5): DTGVSQNPRHKITKRGQNVTFRCDPISEHNRLYWYRQTLGQGPEFLTYFQNEAQLEKSRLLSDRFSAERPKGSFSTLEIQRTEQGDSAMYLCASSRPTSRETQYFGPGTRLLVL.

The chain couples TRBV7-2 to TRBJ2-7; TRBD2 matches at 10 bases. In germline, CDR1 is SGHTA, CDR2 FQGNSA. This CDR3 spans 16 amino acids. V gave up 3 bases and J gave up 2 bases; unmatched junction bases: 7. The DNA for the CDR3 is TGTGCCAGCAGCTTCACTGAGCGGGGGGGCGCCTACGAGCAGTACTTC. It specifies CASSFTERGGAYEQYF. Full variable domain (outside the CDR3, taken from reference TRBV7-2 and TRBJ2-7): GAGVSQSPSNKVTEKGKDVELRCDPISGHTALYWYRQSLGQGLEFLIYFQGNSAPDKSGLPSDRFSAERTGGSVSTLTIQRTQQEDSAVYLCASSFTERGGAYEQYFGPGTRLTVT.

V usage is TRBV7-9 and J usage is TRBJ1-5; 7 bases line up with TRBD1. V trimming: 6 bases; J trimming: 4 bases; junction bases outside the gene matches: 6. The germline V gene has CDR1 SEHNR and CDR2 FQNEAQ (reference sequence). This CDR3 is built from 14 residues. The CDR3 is CASSSGTDNQPQHF. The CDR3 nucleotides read TGTGCCAGCAGTTCCGGGACAGATAATCAGCCCCAGCATTTT.

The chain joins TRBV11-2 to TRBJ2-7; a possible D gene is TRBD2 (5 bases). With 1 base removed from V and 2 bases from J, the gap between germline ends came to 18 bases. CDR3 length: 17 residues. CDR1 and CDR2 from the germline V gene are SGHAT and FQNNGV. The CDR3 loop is CASSLARAEGFPYEQYF. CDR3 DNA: TGTGCCAGCAGCTTAGCCCGGGCCGAGGGATTCCCCTACGAGCAGTACTTC.

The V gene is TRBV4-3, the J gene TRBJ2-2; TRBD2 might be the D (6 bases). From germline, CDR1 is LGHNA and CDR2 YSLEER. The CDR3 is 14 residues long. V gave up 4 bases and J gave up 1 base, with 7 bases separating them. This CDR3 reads CASSRGVNTGELFF. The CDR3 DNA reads TGCGCCAGCAGCCGGGGGGTGAACACCGGGGAGCTGTTTTTT.

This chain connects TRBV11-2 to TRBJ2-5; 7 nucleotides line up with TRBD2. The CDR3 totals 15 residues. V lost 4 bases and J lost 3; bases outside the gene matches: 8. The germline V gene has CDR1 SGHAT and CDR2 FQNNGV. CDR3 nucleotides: TGTGCCAGCAGCTCCTGGCGCCTAGCGGAAGAGACCCAGTACTTC. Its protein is CASSSWRLAEETQYF. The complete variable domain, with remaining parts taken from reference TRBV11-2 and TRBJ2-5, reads EAGVAQSPRYKIIEKRQSVAFWCNPISGHATLYWYQQILGQGPKLLIQFQNNGVVDDSQLPKDRFSAERLKGVDSTLKIQPAKLEDSAVYLCASSSWRLAEETQYFGPGTRLLVL.

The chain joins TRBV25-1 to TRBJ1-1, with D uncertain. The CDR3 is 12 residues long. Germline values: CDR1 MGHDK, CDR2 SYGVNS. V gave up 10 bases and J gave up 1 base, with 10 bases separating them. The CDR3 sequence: CAISEGNTEAFF. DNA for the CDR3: TGTGCCATCTCAGAGGGGAACACTGAAGCTTTCTTT.

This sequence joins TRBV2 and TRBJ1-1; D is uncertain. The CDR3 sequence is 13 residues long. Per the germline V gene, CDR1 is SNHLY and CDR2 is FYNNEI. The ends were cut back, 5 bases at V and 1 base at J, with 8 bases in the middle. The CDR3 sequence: CASSLGGNTEAFF. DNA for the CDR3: TGTGCCAGCAGTTTGGGAGGGAACACTGAAGCTTTCTTT.

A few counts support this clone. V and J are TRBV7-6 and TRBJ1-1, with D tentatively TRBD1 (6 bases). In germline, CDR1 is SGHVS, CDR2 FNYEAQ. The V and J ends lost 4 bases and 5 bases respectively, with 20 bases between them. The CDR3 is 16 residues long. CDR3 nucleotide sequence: TGTGCCAGCAGCTCCGTCGACCGGGACACTGGGACTGAAGCTTTCTTT. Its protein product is CASSSVDRDTGTEAFF.

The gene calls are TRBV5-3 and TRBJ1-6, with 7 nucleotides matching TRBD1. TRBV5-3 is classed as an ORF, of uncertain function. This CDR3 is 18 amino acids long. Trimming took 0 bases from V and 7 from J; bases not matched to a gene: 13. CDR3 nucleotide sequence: TGTGCCAGAAGCTTGGCCCTAGTTAAGCAGGGGGAGAATTCACCCCTCCACTTT. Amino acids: CARSLALVKQGENSPLHF.

The CDR3 spells CASSQQPNTEAFF. The DNA of the CDR3 is TGCGCCAGCAGCCAACAGCCGAACACTGAAGCTTTCTTT. The J gene is TRBJ1-1, the V gene TRBV5-1; D gene ambiguous. CDR3 length: 13 amino acids. Germline CDR1 is SGHRS and CDR2 is YFSETQ. The germline V and J ends were trimmed by 4 bases and 1 base, with 8 bases remaining between them.

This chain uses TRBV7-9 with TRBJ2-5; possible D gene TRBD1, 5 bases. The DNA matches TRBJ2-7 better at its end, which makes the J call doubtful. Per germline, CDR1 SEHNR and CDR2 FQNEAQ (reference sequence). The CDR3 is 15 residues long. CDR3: CASSLGRAPLDEQYF. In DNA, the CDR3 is TGTGCCAGCAGCTTAGGCAGGGCCCCCTTGGACGAGCAGTACTTC.

The CDR3 DNA follows: TGTGCCAGTACCATTACAGGGTCGGGCACTGAAGCTTTCTTT. Its protein is CASTITGSGTEAFF. V is TRBV19 and J is TRBJ1-1, with a tentative D call TRBD1 (6 bases). Germline V gene sequence: CDR1 LNHDA, CDR2 SQIVND (reference sequence). The V end lost 7 bases, the J end lost 4 bases, and 16 bases lay between the germline ends. The CDR3 sequence is 14 residues long.

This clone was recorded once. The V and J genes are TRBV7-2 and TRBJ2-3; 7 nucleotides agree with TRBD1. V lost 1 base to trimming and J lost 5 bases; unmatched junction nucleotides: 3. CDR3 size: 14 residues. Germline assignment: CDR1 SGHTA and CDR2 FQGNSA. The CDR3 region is CASSLEQGRDTQYF. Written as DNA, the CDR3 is TGTGCCAGCAGCTTAGAACAGGGGAGAGATACGCAGTATTTT.

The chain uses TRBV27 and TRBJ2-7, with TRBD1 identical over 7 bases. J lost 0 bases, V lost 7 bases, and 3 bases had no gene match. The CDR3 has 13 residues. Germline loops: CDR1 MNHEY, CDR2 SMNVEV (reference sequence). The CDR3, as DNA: TGTGCCAGCACAAGGACAGGCTCCTACGAGCAGTACTTC. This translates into CASTRTGSYEQYF.

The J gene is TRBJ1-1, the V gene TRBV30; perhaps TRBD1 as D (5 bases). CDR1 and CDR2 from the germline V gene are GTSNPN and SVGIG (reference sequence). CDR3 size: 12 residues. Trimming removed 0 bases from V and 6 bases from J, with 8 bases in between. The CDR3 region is CAWSVSGPEAFF. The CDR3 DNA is TGTGCCTGGAGTGTTTCAGGGCCTGAAGCTTTCTTT.

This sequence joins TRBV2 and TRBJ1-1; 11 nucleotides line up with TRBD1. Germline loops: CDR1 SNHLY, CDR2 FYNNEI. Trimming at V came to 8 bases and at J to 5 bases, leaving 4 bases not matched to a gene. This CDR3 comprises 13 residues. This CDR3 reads CASRTGGGTEAFF. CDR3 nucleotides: TGTGCCAGCCGGACAGGGGGCGGGACTGAAGCTTTCTTT.

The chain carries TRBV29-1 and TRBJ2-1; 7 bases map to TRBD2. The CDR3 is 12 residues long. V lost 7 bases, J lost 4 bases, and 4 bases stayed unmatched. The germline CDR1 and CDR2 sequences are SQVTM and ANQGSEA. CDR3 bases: TGCAGCGGGGGGGGAACATACAATGAGCAGTTCTTC. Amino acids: CSGGGTYNEQFF.

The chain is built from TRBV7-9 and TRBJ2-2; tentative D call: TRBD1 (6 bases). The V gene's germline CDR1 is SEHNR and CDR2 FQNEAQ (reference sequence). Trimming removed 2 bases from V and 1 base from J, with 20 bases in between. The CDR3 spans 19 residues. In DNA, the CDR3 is TGTGCCAGCAGCTTAAGGTTGCCAGGGGCTCTAGGGAACACCGGGGAGCTGTTTTTT. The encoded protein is CASSLRLPGALGNTGELFF. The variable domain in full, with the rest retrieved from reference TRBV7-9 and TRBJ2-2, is DTGVSQNPRHKITKRGQNVTFRCDPISEHNRLYWYRQTLGQGPEFLTYFQNEAQLEKSRLLSDRFSAERPKGSFSTLEIQRTEQGDSAMYLCASSLRLPGALGNTGELFFGEGSRLTVL.

This chain's CDR3 is CASSVWTFAFSGNTIYF. The CDR3 coding sequence is TGTGCCAGCAGCGTTTGGACATTCGCTTTCTCTGGAAACACCATATATTTT. The rearrangement uses TRBV9 and TRBJ1-3; perhaps TRBD1 as D (5 bases). The length of the CDR3 is 17 residues. Germline CDR1 SGDLS, CDR2 YYNGEE. V dropped 2 bases and J dropped 0 bases, with 15 bases sitting between them.